This T cell receptor (beta chain) was captured in a study of blood T cell repertoires in COVID-19. About the study: Italy, Spain and the United States were the sources of the convalescent and acute COVID-19 samples.

Germline V gene data show CDR1 as SGHKS and CDR2 as YYEKEE (reference sequence). With 0 bases removed from V and 6 bases from J, the gap between germline ends came to 14 bases. CDR3 length: 15 amino acids. Assay used: immunoSEQ multiplex PCR; TCRdb lists only in-frame clones, some missing. The repertoire holds 220,000 or so clones, with about 83% as singletons. The chain recombines TRBV5-5 with TRBJ2-3; D is perhaps TRBD2 (5 bases). The sequenced sample consisted of PBMCs or T cells enriched from blood (not recorded which). The TCR was taken from a woman in her forties who had recovered from COVID-19. CDR3 sequence: CASSLGRATGDTQYF. The CDR3 bases are TGTGCCAGCAGCTTGGGGCGCGCGACGGGGGATACGCAGTATTTT.